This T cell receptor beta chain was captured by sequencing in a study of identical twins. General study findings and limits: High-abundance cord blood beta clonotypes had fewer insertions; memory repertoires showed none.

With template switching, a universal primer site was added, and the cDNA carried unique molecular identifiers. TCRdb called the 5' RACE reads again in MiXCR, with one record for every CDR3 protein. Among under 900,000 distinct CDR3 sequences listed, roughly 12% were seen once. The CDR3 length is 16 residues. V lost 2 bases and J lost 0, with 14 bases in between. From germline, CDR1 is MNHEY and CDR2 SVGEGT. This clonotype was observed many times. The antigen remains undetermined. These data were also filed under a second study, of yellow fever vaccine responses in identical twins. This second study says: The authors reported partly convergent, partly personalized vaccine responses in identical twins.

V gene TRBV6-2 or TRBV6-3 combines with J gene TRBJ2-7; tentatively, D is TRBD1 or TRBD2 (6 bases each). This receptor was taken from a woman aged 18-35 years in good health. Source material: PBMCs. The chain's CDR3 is CASSYVGGLSSYEQYF. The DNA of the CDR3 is TGTGCCAGCAGTTACGTGGGGGGCCTTAGCTCCTACGAGCAGTACTTC.